These 13 T cell receptor beta chains share one sample of origin, sequenced in a study of blood T cell repertoires in COVID-19. Clones were read by immunoSEQ multiplex PCR, and TCRdb kept only the in-frame ones, dropping some. The table includes about 190,000 clones, about 85% detected once. The sample taken for sequencing was peripheral blood. The receptors come from a man between 65 and 85 years old with active or convalescent COVID-19.

V gene TRBV10-3 combines with J gene TRBJ2-3, with 7 bases lining up with TRBD2. Germline assignment: CDR1 ENHRY and CDR2 SYGVKD. This CDR3 contains 15 residues. The trim removed 8 bases at V and 2 bases at J, leaving 10 bases unmatched. CDR3 sequence (DNA): TGTGCCATCTCATCCGGGGGGAAGTACACAGATACGCAGTATTTT. This translates into CAISSGGKYTDTQYF.

Only one count was recorded for this clone. The chain is built from TRBV5-6 and TRBJ2-5; 11 bases align to TRBD2. Germline values: CDR1 SGHDT, CDR2 YYEEEE. V shed 0 bases, J shed 4 bases, and the junction held 2 bases outside the gene matches. The CDR3 length is 15 residues. CDR3 in DNA: TGTGCCAGCAGCTTGGTAGCGGGGGGGACAGAGACCCAGTACTTC. Translated: CASSLVAGGTETQYF.

The chain is built from TRBV28 and TRBJ1-2, with a weak D call TRBD1 (6 bases). Trimming shortened V by 0 bases and J by 7 bases, and 15 bases separated the two germline ends. From germline, CDR1 is MDHEN and CDR2 SYDVKM. CDR3 length equals 15 residues. The CDR3 coding sequence is TGTGCCAGCAGTTTATGGGCAGGGGAGAGGGGTGGCTACACCTTC. Encoded protein: CASSLWAGERGGYTF.

The chain recombines TRBV28 with TRBJ1-5; maybe TRBD1 (5 bases). The V gene's germline CDR1 is MDHEN and CDR2 SYDVKM. CDR3 length: 15 residues. V gave up 3 bases and J gave up 0 bases, with 9 bases separating them. The CDR3: CASSFPGNSNQPQHF. CDR3 nucleotide sequence: TGTGCCAGCAGTTTCCCAGGGAATAGCAATCAGCCCCAGCATTTT.

The genes are TRBV2 and TRBJ1-2; TRBD1 aligns across 9 bases. CDR1 SNHLY and CDR2 FYNNEI come from the germline V gene. V was pared by 5 bases and J by 4 bases, with 5 bases of the junction left unmatched. The CDR3 length is 14 residues. CDR3 in amino acids: CASSPGTGFYGYTF. The CDR3 DNA reads TGTGCCAGCAGTCCCGGGACAGGGTTCTATGGCTACACCTTC.

The J gene is TRBJ2-3, the V gene TRBV27; D remains ambiguous. V was trimmed by 3 bases and J by 4 bases, leaving 17 bases between them. CDR3 size: 16 residues. Looked up from germline, CDR1 is MNHEY and CDR2 is SMNVEV (reference sequence). CDR3 sequence (DNA): TGTGCCAGCAGTTTGTTCGGATTTAGAGGCCCAGATACGCAGTATTTT. This codes for CASSLFGFRGPDTQYF.

This clone was observed once. The chain recombines TRBV30 with TRBJ1-6; 9 positions match TRBD1. The germline V gene encodes CDR1 GTSNPN and CDR2 SVGIG (reference sequence). The V gene end was trimmed by 3 bases and the J gene end by 10 bases; junction bases not matched to a gene: 10. The CDR3 contains 15 residues. This CDR3 is CAWSETRQGGSPLHF. CDR3 coding DNA: TGTGCCTGGAGCGAAACCCGACAGGGGGGATCACCCCTCCACTTT.

The V and J genes are TRBV7-9 and TRBJ2-3; weak D call: TRBD1 (6 bases). The germline CDR1 and CDR2 sequences are SEHNR and FQNEAQ (reference sequence). The CDR3 is 15 residues long. V dropped 1 base and J dropped 3 bases, with 11 bases sitting between them. CDR3 in DNA: TGTGCCAGCAGCTTAGATCTGGGGGCGACAGATACGCAGTATTTT. It translates to CASSLDLGATDTQYF.

This clone has a single count. This sequence joins TRBV24-1 and TRBJ2-1; 12 bases are a match to TRBD2. Germline V gene sequence: CDR1 KGHDR, CDR2 SFDVKD. The ends lost 3 bases at V and 9 bases at J; junction bases unmatched: 8. This CDR3 has 16 residues. The CDR3 loop is CATSDTPATSGSEQFF. The CDR3 DNA is TGTGCCACCAGTGATACTCCGGCGACTAGCGGGAGTGAGCAGTTCTTC.

The rearrangement joins TRBV5-1 to TRBJ2-7, with a weak D call TRBD2 (5 bases). Trimming pared 5 bases from V and 2 bases from J, leaving 8 bases between. The CDR3 has 12 amino acids. Germline values: CDR1 SGHRS, CDR2 YFSETQ. CDR3 sequence (DNA): TGCGCCAGCAGAGCGGACGCCTACGAGCAGTACTTC. Translating it yields CASRADAYEQYF.

J is TRBJ1-1 and V is TRBV30; 8 nucleotides match TRBD1. Germline V gene data show CDR1 as GTSNPN and CDR2 as SVGIG (reference sequence). This CDR3 region has 14 residues. V dropped 0 bases and J dropped 2; count of bases not matched to a gene: 2. CDR3: CAWSVTGANTEAFF. The DNA of the CDR3 is TGTGCCTGGAGTGTGACAGGGGCCAACACTGAAGCTTTCTTT. The full variable domain, its missing parts supplied by reference TRBV30 and TRBJ1-1, is SQTIHQWPATLVQPVGSPLSLECTVEGTSNPNLYWYRQAAGRGLQLLFYSVGIGQISSEVPQNLSASRPQDRQFILSSKKLLLSDSGFYLCAWSVTGANTEAFFGQGTRLTVV.

The chain carries TRBV19 and TRBJ2-1; D call uncertain. Germline values: CDR1 LNHDA, CDR2 SQIVND (reference sequence). This CDR3 is 14 amino acids long. Trimming took off 5 bases at V and 6 bases at J, with 14 bases between the two ends. CDR3 bases: TGTGCCAGTAGTTCGCAGACAAAGCCCAATGAGCAGTTCTTC. Translated: CASSSQTKPNEQFF. The variable domain in full, completed from reference TRBV19 and TRBJ2-1, reads DGGITQSPKYLFRKEGQNVTLSCEQNLNHDAMYWYRQDPGQGLRLIYYSQIVNDFQKGDIAEGYSVSREKKESFPLTVTSAQKNPTAFYLCASSSQTKPNEQFFGPGTRLTVL.

This clone was recorded only once. V and J are TRBV4-3 and TRBJ2-3; D is undetermined. From germline, CDR1 is LGHNA and CDR2 YSLEER. CDR3 size: 14 residues. The germline V and J ends were trimmed by 0 bases and 4 bases, with 8 bases remaining between them. The chain's CDR3 is CASSQEIRADTQYF. The DNA for the CDR3 is TGCGCCAGCAGCCAAGAAATACGAGCAGATACGCAGTATTTT.